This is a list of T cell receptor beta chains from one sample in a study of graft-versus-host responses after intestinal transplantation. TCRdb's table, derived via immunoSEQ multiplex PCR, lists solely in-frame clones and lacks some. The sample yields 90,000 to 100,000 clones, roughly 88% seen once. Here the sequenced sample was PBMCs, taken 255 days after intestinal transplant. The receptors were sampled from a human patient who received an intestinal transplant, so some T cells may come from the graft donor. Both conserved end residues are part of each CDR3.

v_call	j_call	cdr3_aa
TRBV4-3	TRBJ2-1	CASSQSNRGTSYNEQFF
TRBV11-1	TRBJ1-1	CASKRGVSATEAFF
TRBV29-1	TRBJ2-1	CSVGSTGGWYEQFF
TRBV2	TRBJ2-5	CATFRLGPQGGTQYF
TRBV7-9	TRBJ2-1	CASSPQRGGLAGGGNEQFF
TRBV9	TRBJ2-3	CASCRAYIPTDTQYF
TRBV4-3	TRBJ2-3	CASSQGPPGLLTDTQYF
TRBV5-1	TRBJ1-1	CASSPGTEDTEAFF
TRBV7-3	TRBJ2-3	CASSFSGGATDTQYF
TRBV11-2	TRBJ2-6	CASTPQGGRVTGANVLTF
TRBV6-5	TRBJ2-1	CASSYSRNYNEQFF
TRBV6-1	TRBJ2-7	CASTDGAGATYEQYF
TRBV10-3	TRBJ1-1	CAISDGTGLGSTEAFF
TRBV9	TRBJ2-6	CASEGAGANVLTF
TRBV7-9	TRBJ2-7	CASSSRTGGDEQYF
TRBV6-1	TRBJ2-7	CASSPDTRYEQYF
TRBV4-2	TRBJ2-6	CASSQGDSGANVLTF
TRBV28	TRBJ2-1	CASSPTLSDRGVNNEQFF
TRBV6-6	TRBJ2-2	CASSYEETGELFF
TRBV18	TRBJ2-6	CASSRDAFEGANVLTF
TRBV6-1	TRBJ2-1	CASRVAGGYNEQFF
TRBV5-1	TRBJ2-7	CASSLGRTGELSYEQYF
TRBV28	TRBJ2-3	CASSLWILAGTTTDTQYF
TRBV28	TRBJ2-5	CASSLGRVQETQYF
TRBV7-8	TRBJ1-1	CASSLEGAGKAFF
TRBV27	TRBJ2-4	CASSGTGKAKNIQYF
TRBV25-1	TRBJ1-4	CASTRGGRRSSNEKLFF
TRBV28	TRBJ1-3	CASSLYEGSFSGNTIYF
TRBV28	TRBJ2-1	CASRTPGLYNNEQFF
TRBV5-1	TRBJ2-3	CASSLAADRDPDTQYF
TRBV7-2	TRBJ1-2	CASSLFDLPNYGYTF
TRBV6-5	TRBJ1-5	CASSQGHSNQPQHF
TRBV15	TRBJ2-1	CATSRDGSNSNEQFF
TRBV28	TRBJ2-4	CASSPEGGNIQYF